One sample yielded the 21 T cell receptor beta chains listed below, sequenced in a study of T-cell reconstitution after alpha-beta-depleted transplantation in children. TCRbeta library preparation incorporated unique molecular identifiers. TCRdb reprocessed the PCR reads via MiXCR and lists one record per CDR3 protein. The sample has around 960,000 distinct CDR3 sequences, under 30% seen once. Sequences were derived from PBMCs, mostly from graft donor cells, sampled 360 days after TCRalphabeta/CD19-depleted stem cell transplant. These receptors were collected from a boy under two years old who had a stem cell transplant for SCID, so the T cells may come from the graft donor.

This clonotype was seen only a few times. V usage is TRBV6-6 and J usage is TRBJ2-5; D remains unclear. The CDR3 sequence is 13 residues long. Looked up from germline, CDR1 is MNHNY and CDR2 is SVGAGI (reference sequence). V lost 2 bases and J lost 3, with 7 bases in between. This chain's CDR3 is CASSYTPEETQYF. The DNA for the CDR3 is TGTGCCAGCAGTTACACCCCCGAAGAGACCCAGTACTTC.

This clonotype was seen a handful of times. V usage is TRBV29-1 and J usage is TRBJ2-3, with 9 positions matching TRBD2. The CDR3 contains 16 residues. V shed 0 bases, J shed 1 base, and the junction held 5 bases outside the gene matches. From germline, CDR1 is SQVTM and CDR2 ANQGSEA. The CDR3 protein is CSVEDPPSGGTDTQYF. DNA for the CDR3: TGCAGCGTTGAAGATCCGCCTAGCGGGGGCACAGATACGCAGTATTTT.

V usage is TRBV12-3 or TRBV12-4 and J usage is TRBJ1-3; D gene uncertain. Trimming cost V 7 bases and J 0 bases, with 7 bases left between them. The CDR3 spans 13 residues. Written as DNA, the CDR3 is TGTGCCAGCAATAGATACTCTGGAAACACCATATATTTT. It codes for CASNRYSGNTIYF.

The chain links TRBV15 to TRBJ1-2; D perhaps matches TRBD1 (5 bases). CDR1 is LNHNV, CDR2 YYDKDF, per germline (reference sequence). The CDR3 has 15 residues. V was pared by 0 bases and J by 5 bases, with 13 bases between. In nucleotides, the CDR3 is TGTGCCACCAGCAGAGATAGCGGGGGTGGGTATGGCTACACCTTC. It codes for CATSRDSGGGYGYTF.

This chain uses TRBV15 with TRBJ2-5; D gene unclear. The CDR3 sequence is 11 residues long. V was cut by 1 base and J by 9 bases, with 6 bases left in between. Per germline, CDR1 LNHNV and CDR2 YYDKDF (reference sequence). The CDR3 DNA reads as TGTGCCACCAGCAGAGGGGCGGCCCAGTACTTC. Amino acids: CATSRGAAQYF. The variable domain in full, completed from reference TRBV15 and TRBJ2-5, reads DAMVIQNPRYQVTQFGKPVTLSCSQTLNHNVMYWYQQKSSQAPKLLFHYYDKDFNNEADTPDNFQSRRPNTSFCFLDIRSPGLGDTAMYLCATSRGAAQYFGPGTRLLVL.

J is TRBJ1-4 and V is TRBV10-3; 7 nucleotides line up with TRBD1. The germline V gene encodes CDR1 ENHRY and CDR2 SYGVKD. The CDR3 contains 15 residues. Losses at the gene ends were 10 bases for V and 8 bases for J; bases not matched to a gene: 16. The CDR3 sequence is CATRDSGRGMEKLFF. CDR3 DNA sequence: TGTGCCACCCGGGACAGCGGGCGTGGGATGGAAAAACTGTTTTTT.

V gene TRBV10-3 combines with J gene TRBJ2-1; 9 nucleotides agree with TRBD1. Per the germline V gene, CDR1 is ENHRY and CDR2 is SYGVKD. This CDR3 is built from 15 residues. Trimming removed 4 bases from V and 7 bases from J; junction bases left unmatched: 8. CDR3 region: CAISGDREEYNEQFF. DNA for the CDR3: TGTGCCATCAGTGGGGACAGGGAGGAGTATAATGAGCAGTTCTTC.

This chain joins TRBV7-2 and TRBJ2-3; a possible D gene is TRBD2 (5 bases). This CDR3 comprises 17 residues. CDR1 is SGHTA, CDR2 FQGNSA, per germline. V was clipped by 2 bases and J by 0 bases, with 15 bases between them. The chain's CDR3 is CASSLTSAPGSTDTQYF. The CDR3 region has the DNA TGTGCCAGCAGCTTAACGTCAGCTCCGGGAAGCACAGATACGCAGTATTTT.

The rearrangement links TRBV20-1 to TRBJ1-1, with D unclear. The CDR3 contains 15 residues. Germline V gives CDR1 DFQATT, CDR2 SNEGSKA (reference sequence). Deletions cut 6 bases from V and 7 bases from J, with 24 bases between. CDR3: CSAPVRGLPTNEAFF. The CDR3 nucleotides read TGCAGTGCCCCCGTCCGGGGTCTCCCGACAAATGAAGCTTTCTTT.

This clonotype came up a few times. The chain uses TRBV11-2 and TRBJ2-2; TRBD2 aligns across 15 bases. The CDR3 length is 19 residues. Germline V lookup: CDR1 SGHAT, CDR2 FQNNGV. Trimming cost V 7 bases and J 4 bases; bases outside gene matches: 13. The CDR3 nucleotides read TGTGCCAGCATCCTAATGCCGGGACTAGCGGGGGGCCTCACCGGGGAGCTGTTTTTT. Amino acids: CASILMPGLAGGLTGELFF.

The V call is TRBV5-5, the J call TRBJ1-6; no reliable D call. V was cut by 4 bases and J by 9 bases, with 14 bases left in between. CDR1 and CDR2 (germline): SGHKS, YYEKEE (reference sequence). This CDR3 has 14 amino acids. CDR3 DNA sequence: TGTGCCAGCAGCCGGACCCGGCGTCGTTCACCCCTCCACTTT. Translation gives CASSRTRRRSPLHF.

The V call is TRBV2, the J call TRBJ2-3; 11 bases are a match to TRBD2. CDR1 SNHLY and CDR2 FYNNEI come from the germline V gene. This CDR3 is 16 amino acids long. J was trimmed by 5 bases and V by 3 bases; bases with no gene match: 7. For the CDR3, the DNA is TGTGCCAGCAGTGATATGGCTAGCGGGGGGATAGATACGCAGTATTTT. Protein: CASSDMASGGIDTQYF.

This chain connects TRBV19 to TRBJ1-2; TRBD1 is a possible D gene (5 bases). The V end lost 5 bases, the J end lost 4 bases, and 17 bases lay between the germline ends. CDR3 length: 15 residues. In germline, CDR1 is LNHDA, CDR2 SQIVND (reference sequence). In nucleotides, the CDR3 is TGTGCCAGTAGTCATCGACAGCCCCAGGCCTATGGCTACACCTTC. It translates to CASSHRQPQAYGYTF.

This clonotype was seen only a few times. This chain joins TRBV3-1 and TRBJ1-5; tentatively, D is TRBD1 (6 bases). From germline, CDR1 is LGHDT and CDR2 YNNKEL (reference sequence). Trimming took off 4 bases at V and 2 bases at J, with 12 bases between the two ends. This CDR3 is 15 amino acids long. The CDR3 loop is CASSPPGAGNQPQHF. The CDR3 DNA sequence: TGTGCCAGCAGCCCGCCAGGGGCCGGCAATCAGCCCCAGCATTTT. Complete variable domain (other parts from reference TRBV3-1 and TRBJ1-5): DTAVSQTPKYLVTQMGNDKSIKCEQNLGHDTMYWYKQDSKKFLKIMFSYNNKELIINETVPNRFSPKSPDKAHLNLHINSLELGDSAVYFCASSPPGAGNQPQHFGDGTRLSIL.

This clonotype was detected a few times. This chain connects TRBV29-1 to TRBJ1-1, with a tentative D call TRBD1 (5 bases). V shed 7 bases and J shed 1 base, with 10 bases lying between them. The CDR3 spans 12 residues. Looked up from germline, CDR1 is SQVTM and CDR2 is ANQGSEA. Here the CDR3 DNA reads TGCAGCGCTGCCGGGGCGAACACTGAAGCTTTCTTT. Amino acids: CSAAGANTEAFF.

This clonotype was found a few times. The chain carries TRBV5-1 and TRBJ1-1, with 9 nucleotides matching TRBD1. This CDR3 is built from 16 residues. Looked up from germline, CDR1 is SGHRS and CDR2 is YFSETQ. V was clipped by 0 bases and J by 1 base; unmatched bases: 4. CDR3 nucleotides: TGCGCCAGCAGCTTGGGGGGGACAGGGAAGAACACTGAAGCTTTCTTT. Translation: CASSLGGTGKNTEAFF.

This clonotype was picked up a small number of times. The chain is built from TRBV6-2 or TRBV6-3 and TRBJ1-1, with a possible D match to TRBD1 (5 bases). The germline gives CDR1 MNHEY, CDR2 SVGEGT. The CDR3 length is 14 residues. Trimming took off 6 bases at V and 1 base at J, with 12 bases between the two ends. The CDR3, as DNA: TGTGCCAGCAGCAAGGGACTGGCGAACACTGAAGCTTTCTTT. This translates into CASSKGLANTEAFF.

This rearrangement joins TRBV20-1 to TRBJ2-7; D is uncertain. The germline V and J ends were trimmed by 2 bases and 3 bases, with 17 bases remaining between them. The CDR3 extends over 15 amino acids. Germline CDR1 reads DFQATT; CDR2 reads SNEGSKA (reference sequence). The CDR3 coding sequence is TGCAGTGCTAGACCGGCCAAAGAAAGGTTCTACGAGCAGTACTTC. It translates to CSARPAKERFYEQYF.

The chain links TRBV12-3 or TRBV12-4 to TRBJ1-2, with a possible D match to TRBD1 (6 bases). The CDR3 is 15 residues long. V was cut by 3 bases and J by 5 bases, with 16 bases left in between. CDR3 DNA: TGTGCCAGCAGTTTTATGGGGGGGACACCTTATGGCTACACCTTC. This encodes CASSFMGGTPYGYTF.

This clonotype was picked up a small number of times. The CDR3 region has the DNA TGTGCCACCGGACACTCTGGGAACTACGAGCAGTACTTC. Translating gives CATGHSGNYEQYF. The chain employs TRBV7-9 and TRBJ2-7; tentatively, D is TRBD1 (5 bases). Deletions cut 10 bases from V and 3 bases from J, with 16 bases between. The CDR3 length is 13 residues. The germline CDR1 and CDR2 sequences are SEHNR and FQNEAQ (reference sequence).

This clonotype was seen repeatedly, ten times or more. This chain connects TRBV20-1 to TRBJ2-1, with 9 bases that match TRBD2. Germline CDR1 reads DFQATT; CDR2 reads SNEGSKA (reference sequence). This CDR3 comprises 14 residues. J was trimmed by 3 bases and V by 3 bases; bases with no gene match: 3. This CDR3 reads CSARTSGYYNEQFF. CDR3 coding DNA: TGCAGTGCTAGGACTAGCGGTTACTACAATGAGCAGTTCTTC.